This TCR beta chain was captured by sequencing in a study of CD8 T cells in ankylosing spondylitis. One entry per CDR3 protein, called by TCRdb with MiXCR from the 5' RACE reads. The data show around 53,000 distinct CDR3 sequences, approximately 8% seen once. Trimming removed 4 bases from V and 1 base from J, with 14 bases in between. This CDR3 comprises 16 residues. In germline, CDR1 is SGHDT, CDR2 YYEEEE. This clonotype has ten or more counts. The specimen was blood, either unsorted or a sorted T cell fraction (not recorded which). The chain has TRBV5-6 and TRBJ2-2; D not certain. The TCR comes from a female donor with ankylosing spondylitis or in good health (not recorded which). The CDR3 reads CASSRFRQMNTGELFF. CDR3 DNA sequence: TGTGCCAGCAGCCGTTTTCGGCAGATGAACACCGGGGAGCTGTTTTTT. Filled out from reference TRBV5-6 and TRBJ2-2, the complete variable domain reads DAGVTQSPTHLIKTRGQQVTLRCSPKSGHDTVSWYQQALGQGPQFIFQYYEEEERQRGNFPDRFSGHQFPNYSSELNVNALLLGDSALYLCASSRFRQMNTGELFFGEGSRLTVL.